This TCR beta chain comes out of a study of OX40 agonist ivuxolimab in advanced cancers. About this clone: The same CDR3 arises from other DNA sequences in this sample as well.

Sequencing used immunoSEQ multiplex PCR; TCRdb keeps in-frame clones, though not all of them. This sample yields over 50,000 clones, of which roughly four fifths are seen a single time; 4% to 5% belongs to the top ten. V was trimmed by 1 base and J by 6 bases, leaving 7 bases between them. The CDR3 is made up of 13 amino acids. The germline CDR1 and CDR2 sequences are SEHNR and FQNEAQ (reference sequence). The receptor was isolated from an adult with an advanced solid tumor such as melanoma, head and neck, liver or kidney cancer. Sequenced here: CD4+ or CD8+ T cells sorted from blood, sampled in a trial of the OX40 agonist ivuxolimab. The rearrangement links TRBV7-9 to TRBJ1-5, with no clear D. This chain's CDR3 is CASSLEGFQPQHF. In DNA form, the CDR3 reads TGTGCCAGCAGCTTAGAAGGGTTTCAGCCCCAGCATTTT. Based on the CDR3 plus reference TRBV7-9 and TRBJ1-5, the full variable domain is DTGVSQNPRHKITKRGQNVTFRCDPISEHNRLYWYRQTLGQGPEFLTYFQNEAQLEKSRLLSDRFSAERPKGSFSTLEIQRTEQGDSAMYLCASSLEGFQPQHFGDGTRLSIL.